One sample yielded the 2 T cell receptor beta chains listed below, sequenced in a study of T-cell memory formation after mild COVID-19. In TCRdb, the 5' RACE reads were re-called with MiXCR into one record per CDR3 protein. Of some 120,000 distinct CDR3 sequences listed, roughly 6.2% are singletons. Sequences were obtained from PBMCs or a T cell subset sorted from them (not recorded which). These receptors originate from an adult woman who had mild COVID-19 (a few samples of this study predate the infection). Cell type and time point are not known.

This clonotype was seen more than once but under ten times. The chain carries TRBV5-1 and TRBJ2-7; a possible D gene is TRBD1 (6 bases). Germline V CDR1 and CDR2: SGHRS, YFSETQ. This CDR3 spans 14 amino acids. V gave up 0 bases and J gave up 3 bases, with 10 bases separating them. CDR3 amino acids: CASSLDRESYEQYF. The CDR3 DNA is TGCGCCAGCAGCTTGGACAGGGAAAGCTACGAGCAGTACTTC. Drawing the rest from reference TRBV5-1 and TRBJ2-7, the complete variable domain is KAGVTQTPRYLIKTRGQQVTLSCSPISGHRSVSWYQQTPGQGLQFLFEYFSETQRNKGNFPGRFSGRQFSNSRSEMNVSTLELGDSALYLCASSLDRESYEQYFGPGTRLTVT.

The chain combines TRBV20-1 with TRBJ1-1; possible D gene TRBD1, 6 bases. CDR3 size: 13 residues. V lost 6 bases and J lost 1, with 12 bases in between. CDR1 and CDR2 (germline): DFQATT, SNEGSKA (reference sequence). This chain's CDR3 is CSAPDRRNTEAFF. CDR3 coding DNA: TGCAGTGCCCCCGACAGGAGGAACACTGAAGCTTTCTTT.